The 10 T cell receptor beta chains below all came from one sample that was sequenced in a study of blood T cells in healthy people across ages. Together with a sample-barcoded 5' primer, a J-beta primer mix was included in a second PCR lasting about 6 to 11 cycles. TCRdb independently ran MiXCR on the 5' RACE reads; one entry per CDR3 protein. In the table there are some 800,000 distinct CDR3 sequences, 20% to 30% of which are singletons. The data were also submitted as part of a second study, on T cells of mothers and their children.

Sequencing was performed on blood. The receptors stem from a boy aged 10-17 years in good health.

This clonotype showed up just a few times. V and J are TRBV6-1 and TRBJ2-3, with 13 bases lining up with TRBD2. CDR3 size: 18 residues. Trimming at V came to 5 bases and at J to 4 bases, leaving 12 bases not matched to a gene. CDR1 MNHNS and CDR2 SASEGT come from the germline V gene. The CDR3 coding sequence is TGTGCCAGCAGTAGCCGTCCTGGACTAGCGGGAGCCTCAGATACGCAGTATTTT. It specifies CASSSRPGLAGASDTQYF.

The V and J genes are TRBV20-1 and TRBJ1-3; D not certain. V was pared by 2 bases and J by 2 bases, with 16 bases between. Germline V gives CDR1 DFQATT, CDR2 SNEGSKA (reference sequence). This CDR3 has 16 amino acids. The CDR3 DNA follows: TGCAGTGCTAGATCAAACCCCCACATACCTGGAAACACCATATATTTT. This sequence encodes CSARSNPHIPGNTIYF.

This chain joins TRBV6-2 or TRBV6-3 and TRBJ2-2, with TRBD1 as a possible D gene (5 bases). The CDR3 is made up of 13 amino acids. Looked up from germline, CDR1 is MNHEY and CDR2 is SVGEGT. V lost 8 bases, J lost 4 bases, and 11 bases lay in between. CDR3 coding DNA: TGTGCCAGCCGGCCAGGGCTCACCGGGGAGCTGTTTTTT. Its protein product is CASRPGLTGELFF.

This clonotype was detected a few times. This chain uses TRBV29-1 with TRBJ1-1; D is possibly TRBD1 (6 bases). The germline V gene has CDR1 SQVTM and CDR2 ANQGSEA. There are 14 residues in the CDR3. Trimming removed 4 bases at V and 1 base at J, with 13 bases between. CDR3 sequence (DNA): TGCAGCGTTGGAACGGGGGCGTGGAACACTGAAGCTTTCTTT. This encodes CSVGTGAWNTEAFF. Looking up the rest from reference TRBV29-1 and TRBJ1-1 gives the full variable domain: SAVISQKPSRDICQRGTSLTIQCQVDSQVTMMFWYRQQPGQSLTLIATANQGSEATYESGFVIDKFPISRPNLTFSTLTVSNMSPEDSSIYLCSVGTGAWNTEAFFGQGTRLTVV.

This clonotype turned up a few times. V gene TRBV2 combines with J gene TRBJ2-7; TRBD2 matches 9 bases. The CDR3 length is 15 residues. Germline-derived CDR1 and CDR2 are SNHLY and FYNNEI. Trimming cost V 1 base and J 2 bases; bases outside gene matches: 3. The CDR3 protein is CASSEGSGSTYEQYF. The CDR3, as DNA: TGTGCCAGCAGTGAAGGTAGCGGGAGCACCTACGAGCAGTACTTC. The complete variable domain, with remaining parts taken from reference TRBV2 and TRBJ2-7, reads EPEVTQTPSHQVTQMGQEVILRCVPISNHLYFYWYRQILGQKVEFLVSFYNNEISEKSEIFDDQFSVERPDGSNFTLKIRSTKLEDSAMYFCASSEGSGSTYEQYFGPGTRLTVT.

V and J are TRBV6-2 or TRBV6-3 and TRBJ2-3; weak D call: TRBD1 (5 bases). From germline, CDR1 is MNHEY and CDR2 SVGEGT. The V end lost 2 bases, the J end lost 4 bases, and 13 bases lay between the germline ends. The CDR3 runs to 15 residues. CDR3 in amino acids: CASSYKGYRADTQYF. The DNA for the CDR3 is TGTGCCAGCAGTTACAAGGGGTATCGGGCAGATACGCAGTATTTT.

This clonotype has just a few counts. This rearrangement joins TRBV9 to TRBJ1-4; 10 bases line up with TRBD1. Germline CDR1 and CDR2: SGDLS and YYNGEE. CDR3 length equals 18 residues. V was clipped by 2 bases and J by 6 bases; unmatched bases: 13. The CDR3 nucleotides read TGTGCCAGCAGCGTGGGGACAGGGGAAATCCCAAGCGATGAAAAACTGTTTTTT. This translates into CASSVGTGEIPSDEKLFF. Combining the CDR3 with reference TRBV9 and TRBJ1-4 gives the whole variable domain DSGVTQTPKHLITATGQRVTLRCSPRSGDLSVYWYQQSLDQGLQFLIQYYNGEERAKGNILERFSAQQFPDLHSELNLSSLELGDSALYFCASSVGTGEIPSDEKLFFGSGTQLSVL.

A few counts support this clonotype. The V gene is TRBV28, the J gene TRBJ2-3; TRBD1 might be the D (6 bases). Germline-derived CDR1 and CDR2 are MDHEN and SYDVKM. This CDR3 comprises 15 residues. Trimming left V 3 bases short and J 2 bases short, with 12 bases between. DNA for the CDR3: TGTGCCAGCAGTTTGGAAGACAGGCCCACAGATACGCAGTATTTT. This sequence encodes CASSLEDRPTDTQYF.

The chain uses TRBV10-3 and TRBJ2-4, with D unresolved. Trimming shortened V by 2 bases and J by 0 bases, and 8 bases separated the two germline ends. This CDR3 region has 15 residues. Germline assignment: CDR1 ENHRY and CDR2 SYGVKD. This CDR3 reads CAISEDEVAKNIQYF. DNA of the CDR3: TGTGCCATCAGTGAGGATGAGGTAGCCAAAAACATTCAGTACTTC.

This clonotype turned up a few times. V is TRBV4-3 and J is TRBJ1-5, with 9 bases that match TRBD1. The CDR3 runs 15 residues. The J segment lost 3 bases and the V segment lost 6 bases, leaving 6 bases of the junction unmatched. Germline lookup yields CDR1 LGHNA and CDR2 YSLEER. The CDR3 nucleotides read TGCGCCAGCAGTACCGGGACAGGGTACAATCAGCCCCAGCATTTT. This translates into CASSTGTGYNQPQHF.